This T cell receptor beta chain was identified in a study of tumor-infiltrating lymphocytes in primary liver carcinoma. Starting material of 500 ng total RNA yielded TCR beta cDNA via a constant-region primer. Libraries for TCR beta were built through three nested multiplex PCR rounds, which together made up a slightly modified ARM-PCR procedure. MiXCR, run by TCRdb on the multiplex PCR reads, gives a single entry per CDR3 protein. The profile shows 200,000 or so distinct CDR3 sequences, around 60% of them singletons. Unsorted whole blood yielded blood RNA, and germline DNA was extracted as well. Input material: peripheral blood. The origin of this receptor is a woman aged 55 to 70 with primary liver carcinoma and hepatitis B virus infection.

The CDR3 here is CASSLGSGSKETQYF. CDR3 nucleotide sequence: TGTGCCAGCAGCTTAGGGAGCGGGTCAAAAGAGACCCAGTACTTC. The V call is TRBV11-3, the J call TRBJ2-5, with D tentatively TRBD2 (6 bases). The CDR3 is 15 amino acids. The V end lost 1 base, the J end lost 3 bases, and 12 bases lay between the germline ends. Germline V gene sequence: CDR1 SGHNT, CDR2 YENEEA.